The 18 T cell receptor beta chains reported below all come from one sample, sequenced in a study of cytomegalovirus exposure and HLA in healthy donors. Profiling relied on immunoSEQ multiplex PCR, and the TCRdb table lists in-frame clones only, not all of them. Found here are 250,000 to 300,000 clones, around 90% of them singletons; the top ten hold approximately 0.34%. Sequenced: PBMCs. The receptors here all came from a woman aged 18-29 years in good health and CMV-seronegative.

This clone was picked up one time. The genes are TRBV5-6 and TRBJ2-7; tentative D call: TRBD1 (5 bases). Trimming took off 4 bases at V and 0 bases at J, with 11 bases between the two ends. The CDR3 covers 14 residues. Germline V CDR1 and CDR2: SGHDT, YYEEEE. CDR3 nucleotide sequence: TGTGCCAGCAGCGACAAGGGGTACTCCTACGAGCAGTACTTC. Amino acids: CASSDKGYSYEQYF.

This chain joins TRBV6-5 and TRBJ1-1, with 10 bases identical to TRBD1. V dropped 5 bases and J dropped 1; count of bases not matched to a gene: 4. Germline CDR1 reads MNHEY; CDR2 reads SVGAGI. The CDR3 runs 15 residues. CDR3 DNA sequence: TGTGCCAGCAGTCGGACAGGGGGGCCGAACACTGAAGCTTTCTTT. It encodes CASSRTGGPNTEAFF.

The J gene is TRBJ2-1, the V gene TRBV29-1; TRBD1 is a possible D gene (6 bases). The length of the CDR3 is 14 residues. V was shortened by 5 bases and J by 6 bases, with 17 bases between the two germline ends. From germline, CDR1 is SQVTM and CDR2 ANQGSEA. DNA for the CDR3: TGCAGCGTTAAAATACAGGGTGAGGGCAATGAGCAGTTCTTC. Its translation is CSVKIQGEGNEQFF.

CDR3: CASSPLEWGLPQPQHF. For the CDR3, the DNA is TGTGCCAGCTCACCACTTGAGTGGGGACTTCCACAGCCCCAGCATTTT. V gene TRBV18 combines with J gene TRBJ1-5; D may be TRBD1 (5 bases). V was clipped by 1 base and J by 7 bases, with 17 bases between them. The CDR3 length is 16 residues. Per germline, CDR1 KGHSH and CDR2 LQKENI.

In the case of this clone: One end of the junction does not line up with germline, which may come from a read error. The rearrangement links TRBV19 to TRBJ1-1, with TRBD1 matching over 7 bases. CDR3 length: 14 amino acids. Germline V CDR1 and CDR2: LNHDA, SQIVND (reference sequence). CDR3 amino acids: CASTGDSRHTEAFF. For the CDR3, the DNA is TGTGCGAGTACCGGGGACAGCCGACACACTGAAGCTTTCTTT.

The chain joins TRBV7-2 to TRBJ1-1; the D is unclear. CDR1 is SGHTA and CDR2 is FQGNSA in the germline V gene. The CDR3 has 14 amino acids. The germline V and J ends were trimmed by 0 bases and 0 bases, with 5 bases remaining between them. As DNA, the CDR3 is TGTGCCAGCAGCTTAGCCAGTATGAACACTGAAGCTTTCTTT. This encodes CASSLASMNTEAFF.

V usage is TRBV7-3 and J usage is TRBJ2-3; the D gene is possibly TRBD2 (6 bases). Per germline, CDR1 SGHTA and CDR2 FQGTGA. The CDR3 runs 13 residues. V was trimmed by 5 bases and J by 1 base, leaving 7 bases between them. The CDR3, as DNA: TGTGCCAGCAGCCCGGGGGGCACAGATACGCAGTATTTT. It codes for CASSPGGTDTQYF.

The genes are TRBV29-1 and TRBJ2-7, with 10 bases aligning to TRBD1. J lost 6 bases, V lost 6 bases, and 8 bases had no gene match. Looked up from germline, CDR1 is SQVTM and CDR2 is ANQGSEA. This CDR3 comprises 13 residues. The CDR3 region has the DNA TGCAGCGTGCCAAGGGACAGGGGTACCGAGCAGTACGTC. Protein sequence: CSVPRDRGTEQYV.

This chain uses TRBV7-2 with TRBJ2-2; D remains unclear. V was shortened by 3 bases and J by 1 base, with 3 bases between the two germline ends. Germline V gene data show CDR1 as SGHTA and CDR2 as FQGNSA. This CDR3 spans 13 amino acids. The CDR3 coding sequence is TGTGCCAGCAGCTTCGTGAACACCGGGGAGCTGTTTTTT. This encodes CASSFVNTGELFF.

The chain is built from TRBV11-2 and TRBJ2-3; 8 nucleotides agree with TRBD2. This CDR3 has 14 amino acids. Germline V gene lookup returns CDR1 SGHAT and CDR2 FQNNGV. Germline trimming cut 5 bases from V and 4 bases from J; bases unmatched to any gene: 5. In DNA form, the CDR3 reads TGTGCCAGCAGCCCGGGACTAGTCTCAGATACGCAGTATTTT. Residues: CASSPGLVSDTQYF.

CDR3 sequence: CASSSSDGEAYEQYV. Here the CDR3 DNA reads TGTGCCAGCAGTTCATCAGACGGAGAGGCCTACGAGCAGTACGTC. The V and J genes are TRBV28 and TRBJ2-7; D unclear. Germline V gene data show CDR1 as MDHEN and CDR2 as SYDVKM. The ends were cut back, 4 bases at V and 2 bases at J, with 15 bases in the middle. The CDR3 extends over 15 amino acids.

Concerning this clone: An end of the junction does not agree with germline; a read error may underlie this. CDR3 protein: CASSVDRGNNEQYF. CDR3 DNA sequence: TGTGCCAGTAGTGTAGACAGGGGGAACAACGAGCAGTACTTC. V is TRBV19 and J is TRBJ2-7, with 9 bases aligning to TRBD1. The CDR3 sequence is 14 residues long. CDR1 LNHDA and CDR2 SQIVND come from the germline V gene (reference sequence).

This chain uses TRBV4-1 with TRBJ2-1; D unclear. Germline CDR1 and CDR2: MGHRA and YSYEKL. The V gene lost 0 bases and the J gene lost 4 bases, with 10 bases spanning the gap. There are 15 residues in the CDR3. The DNA of the CDR3 is TGCGCCAGCAGCCAAGATCCCGTCCGGTACAATGAGCAGTTCTTC. Translating gives CASSQDPVRYNEQFF.

This chain uses TRBV11-2 with TRBJ2-5, with 9 bases aligning to TRBD1. CDR1 and CDR2 from the germline V gene are SGHAT and FQNNGV. This CDR3 spans 15 amino acids. V was pared by 2 bases and J by 4 bases, with 5 bases of the junction left unmatched. The CDR3 coding sequence is TGTGCCAGCAGCTTATCGGACAGGGGATCAGAGACCCAGTACTTC. Residues: CASSLSDRGSETQYF.

V is TRBV7-9 and J is TRBJ1-5, with D perhaps TRBD1 (6 bases). The germline V and J ends were trimmed by 5 bases and 4 bases, with 15 bases remaining between them. Germline values: CDR1 SEHNR, CDR2 FQNEAQ (reference sequence). This CDR3 spans 15 amino acids. The CDR3 DNA follows: TGTGCCAGCAGCCCGGGGGGACAAGGGAATCAGCCCCAGCATTTT. As protein: CASSPGGQGNQPQHF.

V usage is TRBV28 and J usage is TRBJ2-1; 7 nucleotides agree with TRBD1. Per the germline V gene, CDR1 is MDHEN and CDR2 is SYDVKM. The CDR3 is 18 residues long. Losses at the gene ends were 6 bases for V and 3 bases for J; bases not matched to a gene: 17. CDR3 residues: CASSPGSSGTDYYNEQFF. CDR3 nucleotide sequence: TGTGCCAGCAGCCCGGGATCCTCCGGGACAGACTACTACAATGAGCAGTTCTTC.

The rearrangement links TRBV11-2 to TRBJ1-1; D is unclear. Germline CDR1 SGHAT, CDR2 FQNNGV. V was shortened by 1 base and J by 8 bases, with 8 bases between the two germline ends. This CDR3 spans 12 amino acids. CDR3: CASSLASGEAFF. The DNA of the CDR3 is TGTGCCAGCAGCTTAGCTTCGGGGGAAGCTTTCTTT.

The V gene is TRBV27, the J gene TRBJ2-7; TRBD1 matches at 10 bases. CDR3 length: 20 residues. Germline-derived CDR1 and CDR2 are MNHEY and SMNVEV (reference sequence). V shed 5 bases and J 3 bases; nucleotides not matched to a gene: 22. CDR3 nucleotide sequence: TGTGCCAGCAGTCCCCTAAACCCCCGACAGGGGGCGAATCTGAACTACGAGCAGTACGTC. Protein sequence: CASSPLNPRQGANLNYEQYV.